Below, 3 T cell receptor beta chains from the same sample are listed, as sequenced in a study of blood T cell repertoires in COVID-19. TCRdb's table, derived via immunoSEQ multiplex PCR, lists solely in-frame clones and lacks some. The table includes 84,000 or so clones, about 82% detected once. Sequencing was done on a sample of peripheral blood. The receptor set was obtained from an elderly man with active or convalescent COVID-19.

This chain links TRBV3-1 (or the pseudogene TRBV3-2) with TRBJ2-2; D uncertain. Germline V gene sequence: CDR1 LGHDT, CDR2 YNNKEL (reference sequence). Trimming removed 3 bases at V and 6 bases at J, with 11 bases between. CDR3 length: 14 amino acids. In nucleotides, the CDR3 is TGTGCCAGCAGCCATTGGGCCTCGGCCGGGGAGCTGTTTTTT. Amino acid sequence: CASSHWASAGELFF.

V and J are TRBV24-1 and TRBJ1-6; D unclear. Germline V gene data show CDR1 as KGHDR and CDR2 as SFDVKD. The CDR3 is made up of 23 amino acids. Deletions cut 3 bases from V and 0 bases from J, with 29 bases between. CDR3 nucleotide sequence: TGTGCCACCAGTGATCACCGTGAGGGCAGCAATTTATATTATAGCTCCTATAATTCACCCCTCCACTTT. Translation gives CATSDHREGSNLYYSSYNSPLHF.

The rearrangement uses TRBV2 and TRBJ2-3; 7 nucleotides agree with TRBD2. The ends lost 6 bases at V and 2 bases at J; junction bases unmatched: 2. CDR1 is SNHLY, CDR2 FYNNEI, per germline. The CDR3 has 13 amino acids. The CDR3 DNA is TGTGCCAGCAGCGGGGGGTACACAGATACGCAGTATTTT. This sequence encodes CASSGGYTDTQYF.